This T cell receptor beta chain originates from a study of Ad26.COV2.S vaccination and SARS-CoV-2 variants. About the research overall: Intramuscularly, Ad26.COV2.S was given either once or twice, 56 days apart. Study-level points and caveats: Vaccine and placebo groups showed comparable non-spike TCR breadth. Total T cell responses may have been underestimated by the TCR breadth and depth analyses.

The data were produced by immunoSEQ multiplex PCR, yet TCRdb's version contains in-frame clones alone and is incomplete. The sample consists of 380,000 or so clones, about four fifths of them appearing once. This clone has just a few counts. Its antigen is not identified. V was cut by 6 bases and J by 2 bases, with 4 bases left in between. From germline, CDR1 is SQVTM and CDR2 ANQGSEA. CDR3 size: 10 residues. Regarding treatment: some 20 received Ad26.COV2.S at low or high dose, single or two shots; about five received placebo; per-sample allocation not given. Sampling took place 63 days after the first vaccine or placebo injection. Wuhan-strain spike was delivered by a replication-incompetent Ad26 vector.

This clonotype was obtained from a person aged 18-65 years who received the Ad26.COV2.S COVID-19 vaccine or a placebo. The sample in question was peripheral blood, obtained in a trial of Ad26.COV2.S vaccine versus placebo. This chain joins TRBV29-1 and TRBJ1-2; D unresolved. Here the CDR3 DNA reads TGCAGCGTCCTCAACTATGGCTACACCTTC. This codes for CSVLNYGYTF.